This passage covers 14 T cell receptor delta chains from one sample sequenced in a study of gamma-delta chains in newborns, infants, children. TCRdb reprocessed the reads through CATT. The sample records some 3,200 delta-chain clones, around half being singletons. Sequenced input: blood. The receptors were sampled from a child who received the measles vaccine.

This clone was observed a handful of times. The translation of this DNA and the TCRdb protein of a much larger clone differ at residue 5, probably owing to a read error; the protein shown here is translated from the DNA. The chain couples TRDV3 to TRDJ1; 10 bases agree with TRDD3. This CDR3 is built from 17 residues. CDR1 is TVYSNPD and CDR2 is GDNSRS in the germline V gene (reference sequence). The chain's CDR3 is CATTSGYWGIGTDKLIF. The CDR3 DNA reads TGTGCTACGACCTCGGGGTACTGGGGGATCGGCACCGATAAACTCATCTTT.

Comment on this clone: A much larger clone lies a single base off, so this may be a read error. The same CDR3 also results from other DNA sequences found in this sample. This chain uses TRDV3 with TRDJ1, with 8 nucleotides matching TRDD2. The ends lost 0 bases at V and 8 bases at J; junction bases unmatched: 23. The CDR3 is 18 amino acids. Germline V gene data show CDR1 as TVYSNPD and CDR2 as GDNSRS (reference sequence). This CDR3 reads CAFRDKGLPNPVWGKLIF. The DNA for the CDR3 is TGTGCCTTTAGGGATAAGGGCCTTCCTAATCCGGTCTGGGGAAAACTCATCTTT.

Of note for this clone: A read error may explain this, as a much larger clone is one base away. The same CDR3 also results from other DNA sequences found in this sample. The chain has TRDV1 and TRDJ1; D perhaps matches TRDD3 (5 bases). The CDR3 extends over 14 amino acids. Germline V gene lookup returns CDR1 TSWWSYY and CDR2 QGS. The CDR3 DNA sequence: TGCGCTCTTGGGGAAGCGCTTAGGGGCCTTAAACTCATCTTT. Protein product: CALGEALRGLKLIF.

As for this clone: A read error is possible here, since a much larger clone lies one base away. The gene calls are TRDV2 and TRDJ3; 13 bases match TRDD3. CDR1 GEAIGNYY and CDR2 EKD come from the germline V gene. CDR3 length: 18 amino acids. CDR3 residues: CAYDVLGDTSWDTRQMFF. As DNA, the CDR3 is TGTGCCTATGACGTACTGGGGGATACGTCCTGGGACACCCGACAGATGTTTTTC.

As regards this clone: This sequence is one base from a far larger clone and is likely a read error. V is TRDV2 and J is TRDJ1, with 8 bases that match TRDD3. This CDR3 region has 14 residues. Germline V gene lookup returns CDR1 GEAIGNYY and CDR2 EKD. The J segment lost 0 bases and the V segment lost 5 bases, leaving 4 bases of the junction unmatched. CDR3 in amino acids: CACGVLGDTDKLIF. In nucleotides, the CDR3 is TGTGCCTGTGGCGTACTGGGGGACACCGATAAACTCATCTTT.

As regards this clone: A single base separates this from a much larger clone, so it may be a read error. The chain is built from TRDV3 and TRDJ1; 10 bases line up with TRDD3. J gave up 4 bases and V 3 bases, and 11 bases lay outside the gene matches. The CDR3 is 15 residues long. CDR1 and CDR2 from the germline V gene are TVYSNPD and GDNSRS (reference sequence). CDR3 in DNA: TGTGCCTTCCCGACTGGGGGATCCTACATCGATAAACTCATCTTT. It specifies CAFPTGGSYIDKLIF.

This clone is categorized as large (0.1 to 1%). Other nucleotide sequences in the sample specify the same CDR3. V and J are TRDV1 and TRDJ1, with D perhaps TRDD3 (6 bases). Germline assignment: CDR1 TSWWSYY and CDR2 QGS. The V and J ends lost 2 bases and 4 bases respectively, with 11 bases between them. This CDR3 region has 14 residues. The CDR3 spells CALGEKGILDKLIF. CDR3 nucleotide sequence: TGTGCTCTTGGGGAAAAGGGGATTCTCGATAAACTCATCTTT.

On this clone: With a much larger clone just one base away, this may be a read error. In nucleotides, the CDR3 is TGTGCTCTTGGGGAACCCTTCCGGTGGCGTTACCCATACGCCGATAAACTCATCTTT. Translated, it gives CALGEPFRWRYPYADKLIF. V usage is TRDV1 and J usage is TRDJ1, with a tentative D call TRDD2 (6 bases). Germline CDR1 and CDR2: TSWWSYY and QGS. The CDR3 totals 19 residues. Trimming pared 1 base from V and 3 bases from J, leaving 24 bases between.

This clone was seen more than once but under ten times. This likely reflects a read error, since a far larger clone is one base away. The chain carries TRDV1 and TRDJ1; 9 bases map to TRDD3. Germline V gene sequence: CDR1 TSWWSYY, CDR2 QGS. CDR3 size: 21 residues. The chain's CDR3 is CALGERFHSLNWGTHTDKPIF. CDR3 nucleotides: TGTGCTCTTGGGGAACGGTTCCATTCCTTAAACTGGGGGACCCACACCGATAAACCCATCTTT.

This clone occurred a few times. Since a much larger clone is just one base distant, this may be a read error. The chain recombines TRDV1 with TRDJ1; D call uncertain. Germline CDR1 TSWWSYY, CDR2 QGS. The CDR3 has 16 amino acids. Here the CDR3 DNA reads TGTGCTCTTAGGGAAGCTACGGTACTTGACACCGATAAACTCATCTTT. Its translation is CALREATVLDTDKLIF.

In its sample, this clone was seen once. A read error is possible here, since a much larger clone lies one base away. The gene calls are TRDV3 and TRDJ1, with a possible D match to TRDD3 (6 bases). Trimming left V 2 bases short and J 3 bases short, with 28 bases between. CDR3 size: 18 residues. The germline CDR1 and CDR2 sequences are TVYSNPD and GDNSRS (reference sequence). The CDR3 protein is CAFAGSGLGARYADKLIF. In DNA form, the CDR3 reads TGTGCCTTTGCCGGGAGCGGACTGGGAGCCAGGTACGCCGATAAACTCATCTTT.

Worth noting for this clone: A far larger clone lies a single base away; this is likely a read error. No DNA is shown, since the ends of the CDR3 on it are uncertain; the CDR3 is the one TCRdb lists. The rearrangement links TRAV29/DV5 to TRDJ1; the table's D gene call, TRDD2, was not cross checked with the DNA. Germline V CDR1 and CDR2: NSMFDY, ISSIKDK. 23 amino acids form the CDR3, both terminal residues included. CDR3 amino acids: CSVLLCSKPPSFRQNYYTDKLIF.

This clone qualifies as medium-sized (0.01 to 0.1%). The chain has TRDV1 and TRDJ1, with D perhaps given as TRDD2 or TRDD3 (7 bases each). Germline V gene data show CDR1 as TSWWSYY and CDR2 as QGS. The CDR3 totals 20 residues. With 0 bases removed from V and 2 bases from J, the gap between germline ends came to 25 bases. As DNA, the CDR3 is TGTGCTCTTGGGGAACTAGCGTTCCTACGGGCCACTGGGGAGACCGATAAACTCATCTTT. This sequence encodes CALGELAFLRATGETDKLIF.

A note on this clone: This may come from a read error, since a much larger clone is one base off. This rearrangement joins TRDV2 to TRDJ3; D ambiguous. This CDR3 is built from 18 residues. V was clipped by 0 bases and J by 2 bases, with 13 bases between them. CDR1 is GEAIGNYY and CDR2 is EKD in the germline V gene. The CDR3 DNA reads as TGTGCCTGTGACACCCTCGAGCCGAGCCCCTGGGACACCCGACAGATGTTTTTC. Protein product: CACDTLEPSPWDTRQMFF.